What follows is one T cell receptor beta chain and its context. The antigen is undetermined. Per germline, CDR1 SEHNR and CDR2 FQNEAQ (reference sequence). The CDR3 has 13 residues. V trimming: 6 bases; J trimming: 4 bases; junction bases outside the gene matches: 4. The sample is drawn from a study of cytomegalovirus exposure and HLA in healthy donors. Study findings and constraints: The study designated about 180 TCR beta chains cytomegalovirus-associated. Rare sequences made up most TCRs, while some public TCRs were found in many donors. The classifier, whose performance was assessed in both the original and validation cohorts, reportedly diagnosed cytomegalovirus status with high specificity and sensitivity.

Generated by immunoSEQ multiplex PCR, the TCRdb table keeps only in-frame clones and is missing some. Among approximately 180,000 clones, 86% were seen once, and the ten largest hold less than 3.5%. Donors came from a validation cohort of 90 to 150 subjects, distinct from the first 666-subject cohort. The receptor comes from a man between 18 and 35 years old in good health and CMV-seropositive. This chain connects TRBV7-9 to TRBJ2-5, with 8 positions matching TRBD1. Sequenced material: PBMCs. The CDR3 region has the DNA TGTGCCAGCAGGGACAGGGATGTAGAGACCCAGTACTTC. It encodes CASRDRDVETQYF.